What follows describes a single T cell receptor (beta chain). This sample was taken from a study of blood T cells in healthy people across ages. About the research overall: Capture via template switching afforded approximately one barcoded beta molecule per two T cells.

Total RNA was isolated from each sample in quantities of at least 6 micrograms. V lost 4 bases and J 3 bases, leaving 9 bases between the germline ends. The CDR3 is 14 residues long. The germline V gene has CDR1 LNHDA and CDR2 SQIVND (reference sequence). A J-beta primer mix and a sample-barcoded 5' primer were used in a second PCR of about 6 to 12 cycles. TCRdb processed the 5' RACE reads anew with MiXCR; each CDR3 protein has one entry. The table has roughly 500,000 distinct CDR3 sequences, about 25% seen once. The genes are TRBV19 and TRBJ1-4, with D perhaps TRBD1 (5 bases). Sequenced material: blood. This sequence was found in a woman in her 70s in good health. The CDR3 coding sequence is TGTGCCAGTAGTAGGGCGGGGGCTAATGAAAAACTGTTTTTT. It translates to CASSRAGANEKLFF.